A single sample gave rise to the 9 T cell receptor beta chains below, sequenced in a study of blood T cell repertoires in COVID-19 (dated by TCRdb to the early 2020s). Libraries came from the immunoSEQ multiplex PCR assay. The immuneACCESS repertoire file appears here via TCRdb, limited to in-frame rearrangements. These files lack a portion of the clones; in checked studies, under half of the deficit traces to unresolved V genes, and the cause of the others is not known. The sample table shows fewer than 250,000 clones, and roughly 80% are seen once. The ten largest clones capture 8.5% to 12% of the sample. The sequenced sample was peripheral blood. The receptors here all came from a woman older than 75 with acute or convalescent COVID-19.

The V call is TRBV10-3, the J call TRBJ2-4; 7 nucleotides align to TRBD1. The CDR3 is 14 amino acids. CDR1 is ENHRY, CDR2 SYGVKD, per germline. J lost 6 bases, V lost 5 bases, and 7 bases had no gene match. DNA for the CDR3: TGTGCCATCAGTATCGACAGGGATCGAAACATTCAGTACTTC. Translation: CAISIDRDRNIQYF.

The CDR3 region is CASSRVGEGRYLSYEQYF. CDR3 DNA: TGTGCCAGCAGTCGAGTGGGGGAGGGCCGTTATCTCTCCTACGAGCAGTACTTC. The chain couples TRBV7-6 to TRBJ2-7, with 7 bases identical to TRBD2. This CDR3 comprises 18 residues. The germline gives CDR1 SGHVS, CDR2 FNYEAQ. Trimming took 6 bases from V and 0 from J; bases not matched to a gene: 17.

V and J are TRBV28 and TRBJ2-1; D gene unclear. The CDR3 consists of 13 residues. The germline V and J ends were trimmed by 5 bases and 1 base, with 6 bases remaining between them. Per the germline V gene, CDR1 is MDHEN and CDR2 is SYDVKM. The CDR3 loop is CASSPPSYNEQFF. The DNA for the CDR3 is TGTGCCAGCAGTCCCCCGTCCTACAATGAGCAGTTCTTC.

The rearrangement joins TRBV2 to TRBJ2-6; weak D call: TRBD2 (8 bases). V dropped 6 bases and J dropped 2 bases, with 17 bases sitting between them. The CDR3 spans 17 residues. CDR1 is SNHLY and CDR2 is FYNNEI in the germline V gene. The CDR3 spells CASRHGRGPAGANVLTF. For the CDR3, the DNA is TGTGCCAGCAGGCACGGGAGGGGGCCGGCTGGGGCCAACGTCCTGACTTTC.

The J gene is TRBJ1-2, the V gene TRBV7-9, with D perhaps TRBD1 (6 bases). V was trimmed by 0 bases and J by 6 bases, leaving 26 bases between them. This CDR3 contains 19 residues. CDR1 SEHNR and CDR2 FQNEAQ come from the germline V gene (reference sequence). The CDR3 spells CASSLAFPTTGKNNNGYTF. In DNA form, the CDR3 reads TGTGCCAGCAGCTTAGCATTCCCGACGACAGGAAAGAATAATAATGGCTACACCTTC.

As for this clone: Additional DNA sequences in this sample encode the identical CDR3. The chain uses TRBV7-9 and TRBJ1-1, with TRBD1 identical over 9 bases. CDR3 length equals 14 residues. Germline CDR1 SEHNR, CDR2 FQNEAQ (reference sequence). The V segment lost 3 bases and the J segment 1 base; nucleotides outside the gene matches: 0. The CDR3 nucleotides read TGTGCCAGCAGCTTGGGACAGGGGAACACTGAAGCTTTCTTT. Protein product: CASSLGQGNTEAFF.

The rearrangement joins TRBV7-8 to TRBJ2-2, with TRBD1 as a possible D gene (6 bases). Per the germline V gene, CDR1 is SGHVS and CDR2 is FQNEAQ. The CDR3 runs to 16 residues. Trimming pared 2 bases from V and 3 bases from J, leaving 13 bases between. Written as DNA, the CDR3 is TGTGCCAGCAGCTTATTTGGCCCAGGGGACACCGGGGAGCTGTTTTTT. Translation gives CASSLFGPGDTGELFF.

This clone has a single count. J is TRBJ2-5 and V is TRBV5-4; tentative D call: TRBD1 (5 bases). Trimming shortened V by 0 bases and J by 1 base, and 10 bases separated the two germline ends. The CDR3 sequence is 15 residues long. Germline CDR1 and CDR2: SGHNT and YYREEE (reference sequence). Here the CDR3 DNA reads TGTGCCAGCAGCTTGGCCGCGACAGCCCAAGAGACCCAGTACTTC. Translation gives CASSLAATAQETQYF.

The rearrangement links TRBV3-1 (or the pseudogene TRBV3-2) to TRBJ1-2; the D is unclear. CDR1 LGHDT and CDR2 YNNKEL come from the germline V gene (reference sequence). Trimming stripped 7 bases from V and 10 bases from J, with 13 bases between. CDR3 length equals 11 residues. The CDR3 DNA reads TGTGCCAGCATGGGTACGGACTTCTACACCTTC. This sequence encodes CASMGTDFYTF.